This T cell receptor beta chain was recorded in a study of Graves' ophthalmopathy and Graves' hyperthyroidism. About the research overall: The collection of peripheral blood took place at initial diagnosis, before any treatment.

Thyroid ultrasound, orbital computed tomography, TRAb, serum thyroxine and clinical symptoms formed the basis of diagnosis. Amplification from RNA transcripts yielded the TCR beta CDR3 regions. Second-round multiplex PCR followed a first-round RT-PCR using HTBI primers. MiXCR was run by TCRdb on the multiplex PCR reads, yielding one entry per CDR3 protein. This sample has hundreds of thousands of distinct CDR3 sequences, with over 40% found just once. Trimming stripped 1 base from V and 1 base from J, with 8 bases between. Germline V CDR1 and CDR2: LNHDA, SQIVND (reference sequence). This CDR3 is built from 14 residues.

The J gene is TRBJ2-7, the V gene TRBV19; a weak D match, TRBD2 (6 bases). The clonotype originates from an adult man with Graves' ophthalmopathy. Sequencing used peripheral blood. CDR3 loop: CASSIAGDSYEQYF. The CDR3 DNA sequence: TGTGCCAGTAGTATAGCGGGGGATTCCTACGAGCAGTACTTC.